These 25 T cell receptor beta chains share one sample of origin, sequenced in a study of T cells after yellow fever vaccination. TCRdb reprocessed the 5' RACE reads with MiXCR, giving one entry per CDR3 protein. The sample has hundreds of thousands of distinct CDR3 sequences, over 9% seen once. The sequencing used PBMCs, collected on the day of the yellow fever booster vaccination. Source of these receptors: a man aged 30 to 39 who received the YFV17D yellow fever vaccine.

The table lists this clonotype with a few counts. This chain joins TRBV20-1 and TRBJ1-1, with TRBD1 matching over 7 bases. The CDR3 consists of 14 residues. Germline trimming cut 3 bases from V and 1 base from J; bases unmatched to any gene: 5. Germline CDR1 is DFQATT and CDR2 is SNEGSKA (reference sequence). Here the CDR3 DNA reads TGCAGTGCTAGGACAGGGAACACGAACACTGAAGCTTTCTTT. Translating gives CSARTGNTNTEAFF.

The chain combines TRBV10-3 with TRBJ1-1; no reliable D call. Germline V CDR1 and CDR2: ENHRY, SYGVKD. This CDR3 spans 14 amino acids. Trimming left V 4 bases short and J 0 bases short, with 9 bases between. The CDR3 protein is CAISAGSMNTEAFF. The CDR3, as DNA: TGTGCCATCAGTGCGGGCAGTATGAACACTGAAGCTTTCTTT.

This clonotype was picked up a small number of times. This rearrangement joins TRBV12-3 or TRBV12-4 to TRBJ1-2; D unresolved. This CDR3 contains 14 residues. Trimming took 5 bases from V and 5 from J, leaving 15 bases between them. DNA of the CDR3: TGTGCCAGCAGTCCTTTGTGGGGTCGGTATGGCTACACCTTC. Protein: CASSPLWGRYGYTF.

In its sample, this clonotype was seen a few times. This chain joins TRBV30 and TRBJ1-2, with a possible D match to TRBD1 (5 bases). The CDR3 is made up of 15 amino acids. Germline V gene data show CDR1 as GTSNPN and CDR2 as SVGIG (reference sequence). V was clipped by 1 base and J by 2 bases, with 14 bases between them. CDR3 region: CAWSAAGRINYGYTF. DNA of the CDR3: TGTGCCTGGAGTGCCGCGGGACGGATAAACTATGGCTACACCTTC.

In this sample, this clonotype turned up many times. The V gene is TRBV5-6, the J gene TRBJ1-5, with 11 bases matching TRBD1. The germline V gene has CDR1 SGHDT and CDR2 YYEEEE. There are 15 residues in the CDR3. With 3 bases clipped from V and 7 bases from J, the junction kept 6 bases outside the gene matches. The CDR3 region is CASSSSGQGVQPQHF. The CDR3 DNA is TGTGCCAGCAGCTCCTCGGGACAGGGGGTACAGCCCCAGCATTTT.

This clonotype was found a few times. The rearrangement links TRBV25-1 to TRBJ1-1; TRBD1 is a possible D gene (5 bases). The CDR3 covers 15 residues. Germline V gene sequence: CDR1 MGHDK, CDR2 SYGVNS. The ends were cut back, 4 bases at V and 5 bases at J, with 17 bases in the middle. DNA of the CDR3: TGTGCCAGCAGTGCCCGGGACCCAGGAGCAACTGAAGCTTTCTTT. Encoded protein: CASSARDPGATEAFF.

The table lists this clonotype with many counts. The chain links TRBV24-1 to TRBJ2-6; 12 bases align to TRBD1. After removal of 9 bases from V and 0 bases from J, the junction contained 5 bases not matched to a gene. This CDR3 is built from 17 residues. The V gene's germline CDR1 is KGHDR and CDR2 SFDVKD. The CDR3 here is CATVGQGALSGANVLTF. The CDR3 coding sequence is TGTGCCACCGTGGGACAGGGGGCCCTCTCTGGGGCCAACGTCCTGACTTTC.

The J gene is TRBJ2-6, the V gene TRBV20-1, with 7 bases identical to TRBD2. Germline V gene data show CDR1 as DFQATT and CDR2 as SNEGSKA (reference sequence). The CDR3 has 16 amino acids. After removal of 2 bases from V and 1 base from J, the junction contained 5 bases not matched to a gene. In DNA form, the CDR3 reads TGCAGTGCTAGATCCGCGGGGGTTTCTGGGGCCAACGTCCTGACTTTC. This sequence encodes CSARSAGVSGANVLTF.

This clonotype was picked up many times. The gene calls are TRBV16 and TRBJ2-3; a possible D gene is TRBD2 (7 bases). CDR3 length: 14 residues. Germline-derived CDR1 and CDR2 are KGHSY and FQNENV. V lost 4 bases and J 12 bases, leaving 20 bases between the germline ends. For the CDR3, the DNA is TGTGCCAGCAGCCCCGCGGGGGCCTCCGACTACCAGTATTTT. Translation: CASSPAGASDYQYF.

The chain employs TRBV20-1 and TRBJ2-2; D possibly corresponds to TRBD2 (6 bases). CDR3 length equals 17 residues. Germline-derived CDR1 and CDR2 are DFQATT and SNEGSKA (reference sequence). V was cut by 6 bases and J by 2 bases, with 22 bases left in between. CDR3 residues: CSATPDLRGYNTGELFF. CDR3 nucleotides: TGCAGTGCAACCCCCGACTTGCGGGGATATAACACCGGGGAGCTGTTTTTT.

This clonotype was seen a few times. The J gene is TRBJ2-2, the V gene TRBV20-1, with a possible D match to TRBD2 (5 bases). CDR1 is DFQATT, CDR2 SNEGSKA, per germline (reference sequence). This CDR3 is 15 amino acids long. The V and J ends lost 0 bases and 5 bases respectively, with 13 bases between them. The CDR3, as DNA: TGCAGTGCTAGAGATCGGGGTACGGGGACCGGGGAGCTGTTTTTT. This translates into CSARDRGTGTGELFF.

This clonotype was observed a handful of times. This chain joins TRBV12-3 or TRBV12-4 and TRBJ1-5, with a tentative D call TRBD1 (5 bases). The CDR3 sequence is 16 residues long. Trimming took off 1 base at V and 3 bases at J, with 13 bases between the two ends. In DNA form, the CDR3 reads TGTGCCAGCAGTTTAGAGCAGGGCCCCCTCAATCAGCCCCAGCATTTT. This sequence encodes CASSLEQGPLNQPQHF.

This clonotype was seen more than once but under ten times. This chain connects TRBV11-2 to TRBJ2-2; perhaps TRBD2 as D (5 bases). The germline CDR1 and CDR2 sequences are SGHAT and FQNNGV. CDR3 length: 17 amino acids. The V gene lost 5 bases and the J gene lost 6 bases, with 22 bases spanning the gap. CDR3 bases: TGTGCCAGCAGCAACGGTCTAGTGGCGTTGAGGGCCGGGGAGCTGTTTTTT. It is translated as CASSNGLVALRAGELFF.

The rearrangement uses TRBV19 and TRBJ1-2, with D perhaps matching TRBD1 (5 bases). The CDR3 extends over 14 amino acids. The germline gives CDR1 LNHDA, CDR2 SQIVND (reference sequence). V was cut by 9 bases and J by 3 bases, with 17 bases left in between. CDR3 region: CASSEQGSDYGYTF. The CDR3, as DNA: TGTGCCAGCAGTGAGCAGGGATCGGACTATGGCTACACCTTC.

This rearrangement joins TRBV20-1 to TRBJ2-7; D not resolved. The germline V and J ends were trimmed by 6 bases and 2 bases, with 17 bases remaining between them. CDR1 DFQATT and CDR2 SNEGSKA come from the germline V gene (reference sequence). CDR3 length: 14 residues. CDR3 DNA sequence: TGCAGTGCACGACACATAAGAAACACCTACGAGCAGTACTTC. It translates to CSARHIRNTYEQYF.

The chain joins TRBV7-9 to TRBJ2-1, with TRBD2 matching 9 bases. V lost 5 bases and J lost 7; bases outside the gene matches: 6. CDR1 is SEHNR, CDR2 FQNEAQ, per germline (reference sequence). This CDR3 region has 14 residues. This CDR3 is CASSHGLARNEQFF. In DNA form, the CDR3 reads TGTGCCAGCAGCCATGGACTAGCGAGGAATGAGCAGTTCTTC.

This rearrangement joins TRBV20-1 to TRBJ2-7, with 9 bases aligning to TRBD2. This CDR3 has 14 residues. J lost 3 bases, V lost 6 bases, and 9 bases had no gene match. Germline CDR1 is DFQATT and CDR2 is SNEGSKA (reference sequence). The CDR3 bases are TGCAGTGCCCCATTCGGGACTAGCTTCTACGAGCAGTACTTC. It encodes CSAPFGTSFYEQYF.

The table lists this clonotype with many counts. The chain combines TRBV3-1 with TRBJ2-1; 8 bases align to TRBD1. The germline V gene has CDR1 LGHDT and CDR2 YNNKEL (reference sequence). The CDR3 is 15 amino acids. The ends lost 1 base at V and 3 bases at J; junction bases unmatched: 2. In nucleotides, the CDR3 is TGTGCCAGCAGCCAAGGGACAGGGATCTACAATGAGCAGTTCTTC. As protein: CASSQGTGIYNEQFF.

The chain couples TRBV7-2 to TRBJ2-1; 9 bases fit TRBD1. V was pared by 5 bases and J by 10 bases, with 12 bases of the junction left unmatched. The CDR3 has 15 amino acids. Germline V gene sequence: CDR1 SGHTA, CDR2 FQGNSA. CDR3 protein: CASSPAGTGLWEQFF. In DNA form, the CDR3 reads TGTGCCAGCAGCCCGGCCGGGACAGGGTTGTGGGAGCAGTTCTTC.

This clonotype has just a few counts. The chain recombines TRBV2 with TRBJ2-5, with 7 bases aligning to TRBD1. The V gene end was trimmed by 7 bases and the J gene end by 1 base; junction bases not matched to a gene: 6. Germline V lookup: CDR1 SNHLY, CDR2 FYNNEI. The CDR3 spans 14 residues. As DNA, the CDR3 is TGTGCCAGCAAGACAGGGATGATCCAAGAGACCCAGTACTTC. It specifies CASKTGMIQETQYF.

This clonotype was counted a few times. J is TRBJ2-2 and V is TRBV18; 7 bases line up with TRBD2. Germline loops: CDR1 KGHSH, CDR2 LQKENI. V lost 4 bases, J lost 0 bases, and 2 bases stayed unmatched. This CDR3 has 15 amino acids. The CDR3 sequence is CASSLRGANTGELFF. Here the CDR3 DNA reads TGTGCCAGCTCACTCCGGGGGGCGAACACCGGGGAGCTGTTTTTT.

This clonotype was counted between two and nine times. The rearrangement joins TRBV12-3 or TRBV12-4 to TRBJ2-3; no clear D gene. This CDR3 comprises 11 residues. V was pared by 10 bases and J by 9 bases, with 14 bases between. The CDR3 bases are TGTGCCACCACTCCCCCAGGCACGCAGTATTTT. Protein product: CATTPPGTQYF.

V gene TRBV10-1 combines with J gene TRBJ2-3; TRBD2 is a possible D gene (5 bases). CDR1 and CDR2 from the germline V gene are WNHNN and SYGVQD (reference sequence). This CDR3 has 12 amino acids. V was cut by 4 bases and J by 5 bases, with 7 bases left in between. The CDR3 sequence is CASSAAGDTQYF. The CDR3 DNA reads TGCGCCAGCAGTGCGGCGGGAGATACGCAGTATTTT.

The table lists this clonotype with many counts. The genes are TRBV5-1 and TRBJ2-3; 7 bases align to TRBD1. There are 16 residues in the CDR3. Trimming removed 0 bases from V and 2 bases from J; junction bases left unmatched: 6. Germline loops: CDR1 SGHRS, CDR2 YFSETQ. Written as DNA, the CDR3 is TGCGCCAGCAGCTTGGCCAAACAGGGGCACACAGATACGCAGTATTTT. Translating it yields CASSLAKQGHTDTQYF. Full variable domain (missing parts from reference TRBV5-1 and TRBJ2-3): KAGVTQTPRYLIKTRGQQVTLSCSPISGHRSVSWYQQTPGQGLQFLFEYFSETQRNKGNFPGRFSGRQFSNSRSEMNVSTLELGDSALYLCASSLAKQGHTDTQYFGPGTRLTVL.

In DNA form, the CDR3 reads TGTGCCACCAGCAGATCCGGGACACAGAACACCGGGGAGCTGTTTTTT. Its protein is CATSRSGTQNTGELFF. V gene TRBV15 combines with J gene TRBJ2-2; the D gene is possibly TRBD1 (6 bases). Germline V CDR1 and CDR2: LNHNV, YYDKDF (reference sequence). The CDR3 loop spans 16 amino acids. The V gene lost 2 bases and the J gene lost 1 base, with 11 bases spanning the gap.